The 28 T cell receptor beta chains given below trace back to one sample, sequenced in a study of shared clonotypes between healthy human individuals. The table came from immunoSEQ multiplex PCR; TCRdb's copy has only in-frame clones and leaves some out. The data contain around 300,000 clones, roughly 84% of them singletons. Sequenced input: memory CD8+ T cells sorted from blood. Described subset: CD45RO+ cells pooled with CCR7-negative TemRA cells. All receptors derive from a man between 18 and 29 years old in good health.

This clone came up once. The CDR3 DNA follows: TGCGCCAGCAGCTCTAGCGGGGGACAAGAGACCCAGTACTTC. It specifies CASSSSGGQETQYF. The V and J genes are TRBV5-1 and TRBJ2-5, with 10 positions matching TRBD2. Germline V CDR1 and CDR2: SGHRS, YFSETQ. This CDR3 is built from 14 residues. With V trimmed by 3 bases and J by 2 bases, 1 base remained unmatched. The full variable domain, completed using reference TRBV5-1 and TRBJ2-5, is KAGVTQTPRYLIKTRGQQVTLSCSPISGHRSVSWYQQTPGQGLQFLFEYFSETQRNKGNFPGRFSGRQFSNSRSEMNVSTLELGDSALYLCASSSSGGQETQYFGPGTRLLVL.

The CDR3 DNA is TGTGCCAGCAGCTTGGAGGCTAGCGGGAGTCTTCCCAATCAAGAGACCCAGTACTTC. This translates into CASSLEASGSLPNQETQYF. The genes are TRBV5-4 and TRBJ2-5; 10 bases are shared with TRBD2. Germline loops: CDR1 SGHNT, CDR2 YYREEE (reference sequence). The trim removed 0 bases at V and 2 bases at J, leaving 13 bases unmatched. The CDR3 sequence is 19 residues long.

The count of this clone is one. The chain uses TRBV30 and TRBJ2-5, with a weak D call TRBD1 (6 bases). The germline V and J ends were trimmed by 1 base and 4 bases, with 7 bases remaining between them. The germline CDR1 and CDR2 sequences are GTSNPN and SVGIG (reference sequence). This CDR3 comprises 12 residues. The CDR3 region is CAWSADRETQYF. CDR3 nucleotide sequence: TGTGCCTGGAGTGCGGACAGAGAGACCCAGTACTTC.

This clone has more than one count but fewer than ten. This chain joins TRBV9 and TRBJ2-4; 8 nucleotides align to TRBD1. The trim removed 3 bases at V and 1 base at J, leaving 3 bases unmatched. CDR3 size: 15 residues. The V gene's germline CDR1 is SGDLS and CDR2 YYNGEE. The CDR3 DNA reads TGTGCCAGCAGCGAAAGACAGGGGGCCAAAAACATTCAGTACTTC. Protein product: CASSERQGAKNIQYF.

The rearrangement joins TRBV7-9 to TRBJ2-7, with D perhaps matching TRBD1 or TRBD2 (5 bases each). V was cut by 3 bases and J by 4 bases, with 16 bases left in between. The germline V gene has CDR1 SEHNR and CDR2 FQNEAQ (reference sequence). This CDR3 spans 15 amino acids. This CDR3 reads CASSFRDPLGYEQYF. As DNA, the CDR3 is TGTGCCAGCAGCTTCAGGGACCCCTTAGGTTACGAGCAGTACTTC.

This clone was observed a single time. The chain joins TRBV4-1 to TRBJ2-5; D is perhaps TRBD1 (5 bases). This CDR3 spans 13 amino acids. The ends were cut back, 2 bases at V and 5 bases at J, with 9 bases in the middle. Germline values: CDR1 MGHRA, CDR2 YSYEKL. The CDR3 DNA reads TGCGCCAGCAGCCAATTAAGGGGTGAGACCCAGTACTTC. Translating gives CASSQLRGETQYF.

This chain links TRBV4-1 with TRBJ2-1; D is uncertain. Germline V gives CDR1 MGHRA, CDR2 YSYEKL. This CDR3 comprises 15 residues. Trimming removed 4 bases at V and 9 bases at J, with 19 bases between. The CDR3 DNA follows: TGCGCCAGCAGCCGAAGATGGGTGAGTTTCGGTGAGCAGTTCTTC. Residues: CASSRRWVSFGEQFF.

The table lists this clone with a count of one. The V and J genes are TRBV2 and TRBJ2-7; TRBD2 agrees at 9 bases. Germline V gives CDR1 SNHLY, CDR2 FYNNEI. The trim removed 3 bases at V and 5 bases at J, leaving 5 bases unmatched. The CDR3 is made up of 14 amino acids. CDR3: CASSEAGGRDEQYF. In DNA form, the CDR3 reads TGTGCCAGCAGTGAGGCGGGAGGGCGTGACGAGCAGTACTTC.

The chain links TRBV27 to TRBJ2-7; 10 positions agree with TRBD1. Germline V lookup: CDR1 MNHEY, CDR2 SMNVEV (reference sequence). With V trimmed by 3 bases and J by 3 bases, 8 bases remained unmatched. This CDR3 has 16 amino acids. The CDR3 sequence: CASSFSGQGVVYEQYF. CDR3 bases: TGTGCCAGCAGTTTCTCCGGACAGGGGGTTGTCTACGAGCAGTACTTC.

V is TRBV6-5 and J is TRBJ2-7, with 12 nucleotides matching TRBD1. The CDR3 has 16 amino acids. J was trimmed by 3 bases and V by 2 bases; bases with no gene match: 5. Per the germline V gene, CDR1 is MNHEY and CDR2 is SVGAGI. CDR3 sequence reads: CASSYKGQGALYEQYF. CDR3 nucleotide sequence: TGTGCCAGCAGTTACAAGGGACAGGGGGCGCTCTACGAGCAGTACTTC.

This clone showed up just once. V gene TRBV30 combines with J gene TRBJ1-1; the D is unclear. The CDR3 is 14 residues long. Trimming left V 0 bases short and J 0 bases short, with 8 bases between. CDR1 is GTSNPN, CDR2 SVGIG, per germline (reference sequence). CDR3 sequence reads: CAWSVVGLNTEAFF. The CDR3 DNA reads TGTGCCTGGAGTGTCGTGGGATTGAACACTGAAGCTTTCTTT.

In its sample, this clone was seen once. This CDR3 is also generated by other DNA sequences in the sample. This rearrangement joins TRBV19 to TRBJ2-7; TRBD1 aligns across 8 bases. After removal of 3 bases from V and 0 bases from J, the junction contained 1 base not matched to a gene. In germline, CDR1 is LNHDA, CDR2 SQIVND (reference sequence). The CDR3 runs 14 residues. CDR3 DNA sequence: TGTGCCAGTAGTATGGGGACAGGCTCCTACGAGCAGTACTTC. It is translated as CASSMGTGSYEQYF.

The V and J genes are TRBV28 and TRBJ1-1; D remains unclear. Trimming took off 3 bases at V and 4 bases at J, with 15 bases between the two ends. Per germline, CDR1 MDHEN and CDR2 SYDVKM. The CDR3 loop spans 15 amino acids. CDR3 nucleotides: TGTGCCAGCAGTTTGCTTCCGGGTATAGGCACTGAAGCTTTCTTT. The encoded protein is CASSLLPGIGTEAFF.

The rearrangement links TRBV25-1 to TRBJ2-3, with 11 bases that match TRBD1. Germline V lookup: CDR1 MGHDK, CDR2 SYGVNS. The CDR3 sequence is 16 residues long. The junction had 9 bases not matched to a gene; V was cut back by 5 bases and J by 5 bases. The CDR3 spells CASSPSPGQGVDTQYF. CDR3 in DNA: TGTGCCAGCAGTCCCTCCCCGGGACAGGGGGTAGATACGCAGTATTTT.

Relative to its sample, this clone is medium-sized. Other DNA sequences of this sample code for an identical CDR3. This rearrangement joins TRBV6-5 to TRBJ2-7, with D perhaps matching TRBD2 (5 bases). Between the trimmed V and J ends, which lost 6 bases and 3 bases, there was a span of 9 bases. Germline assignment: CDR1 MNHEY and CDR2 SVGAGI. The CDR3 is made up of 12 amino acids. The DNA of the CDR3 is TGTGCCAGCAGGGGAGCGGACTACGAGCAGTACTTC. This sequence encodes CASRGADYEQYF.

CDR3: CASGLSYVGQYF. DNA for the CDR3: TGTGCTAGTGGTTTAAGTTACGTCGGGCAGTACTTC. The genes are TRBV12-5 and TRBJ2-7; D unresolved. The V gene's germline CDR1 is LGHNT and CDR2 FRNRAP. The ends were cut back, 3 bases at V and 9 bases at J, with 12 bases in the middle. The CDR3 is 12 amino acids.

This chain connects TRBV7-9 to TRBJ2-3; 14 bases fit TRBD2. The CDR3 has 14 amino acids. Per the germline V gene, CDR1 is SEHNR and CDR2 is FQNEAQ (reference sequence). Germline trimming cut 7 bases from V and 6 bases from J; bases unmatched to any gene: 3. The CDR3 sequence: CASTRTSGGDTQYF. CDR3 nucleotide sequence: TGTGCCAGCACCCGGACTAGCGGGGGGGATACGCAGTATTTT.

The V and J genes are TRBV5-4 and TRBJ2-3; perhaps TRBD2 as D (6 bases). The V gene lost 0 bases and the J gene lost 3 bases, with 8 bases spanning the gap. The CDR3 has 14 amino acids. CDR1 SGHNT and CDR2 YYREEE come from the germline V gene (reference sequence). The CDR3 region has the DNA TGTGCCAGCAGCTTGGGTAGCGGAACAGATACGCAGTATTTT. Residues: CASSLGSGTDTQYF.

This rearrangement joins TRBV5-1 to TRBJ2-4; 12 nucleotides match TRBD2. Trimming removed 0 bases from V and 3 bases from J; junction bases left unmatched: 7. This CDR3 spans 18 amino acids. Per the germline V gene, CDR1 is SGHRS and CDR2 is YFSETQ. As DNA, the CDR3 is TGCGCCAGCAGCTTGGAAGGACTAGCGGGAAGGGGCAAAAACATTCAGTACTTC. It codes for CASSLEGLAGRGKNIQYF.

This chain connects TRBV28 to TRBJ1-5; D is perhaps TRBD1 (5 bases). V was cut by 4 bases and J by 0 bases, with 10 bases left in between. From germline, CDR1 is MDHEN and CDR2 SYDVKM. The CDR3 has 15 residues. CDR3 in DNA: TGTGCCAGCAGTTCCGGGACTGCTAGCAATCAGCCCCAGCATTTT. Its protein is CASSSGTASNQPQHF.

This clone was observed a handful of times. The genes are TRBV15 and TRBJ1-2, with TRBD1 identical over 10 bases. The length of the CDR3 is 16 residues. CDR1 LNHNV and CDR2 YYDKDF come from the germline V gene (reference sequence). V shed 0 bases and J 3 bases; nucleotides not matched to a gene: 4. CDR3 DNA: TGTGCCACCAGCAGAGATCAGACAGGGGGCGACTATGGCTACACCTTC. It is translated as CATSRDQTGGDYGYTF.

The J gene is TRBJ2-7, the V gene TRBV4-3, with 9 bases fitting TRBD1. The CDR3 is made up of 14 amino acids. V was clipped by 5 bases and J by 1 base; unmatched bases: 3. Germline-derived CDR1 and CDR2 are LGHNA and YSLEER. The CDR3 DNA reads TGCGCCAGCAGCTGGGGACAGGGTTCCTACGAGCAGTACTTC. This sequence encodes CASSWGQGSYEQYF.

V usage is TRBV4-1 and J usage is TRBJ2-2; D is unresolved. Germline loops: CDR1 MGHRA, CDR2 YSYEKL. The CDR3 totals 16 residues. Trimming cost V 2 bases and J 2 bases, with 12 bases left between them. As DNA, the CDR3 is TGCGCCAGCAGCCAAAGTGTAACACCCAACACCGGGGAGCTGTTTTTT. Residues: CASSQSVTPNTGELFF.

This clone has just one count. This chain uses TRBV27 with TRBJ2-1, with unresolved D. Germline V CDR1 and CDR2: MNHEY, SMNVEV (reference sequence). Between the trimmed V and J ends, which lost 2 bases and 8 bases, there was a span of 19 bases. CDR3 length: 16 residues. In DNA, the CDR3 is TGTGCCAGCAGTTTAGGCTTTAGCCCCGGTTTCGATGAGCAGTTCTTC. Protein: CASSLGFSPGFDEQFF.

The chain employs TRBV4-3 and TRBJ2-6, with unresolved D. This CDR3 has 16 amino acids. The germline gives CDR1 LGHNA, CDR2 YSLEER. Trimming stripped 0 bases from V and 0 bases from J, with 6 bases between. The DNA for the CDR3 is TGCGCCAGCAGCCAAGATGGCTACTCTGGGGCCAACGTCCTGACTTTC. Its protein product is CASSQDGYSGANVLTF.

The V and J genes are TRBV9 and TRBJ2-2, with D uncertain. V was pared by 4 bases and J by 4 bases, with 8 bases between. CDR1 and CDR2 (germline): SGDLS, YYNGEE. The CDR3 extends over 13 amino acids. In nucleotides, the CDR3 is TGTGCCAGCAGCAGGGTGTTCACCGGGGAGCTGTTTTTT. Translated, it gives CASSRVFTGELFF.

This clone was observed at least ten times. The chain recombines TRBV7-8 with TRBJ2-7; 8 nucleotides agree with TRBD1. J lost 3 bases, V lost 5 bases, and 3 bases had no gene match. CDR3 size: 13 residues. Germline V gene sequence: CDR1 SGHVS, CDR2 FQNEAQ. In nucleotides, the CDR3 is TGTGCCAGCAGCCCGGACAGGGACTACGAGCAGTACTTC. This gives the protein CASSPDRDYEQYF. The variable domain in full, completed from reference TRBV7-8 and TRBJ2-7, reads GAGVSQSPRYKVAKRGQDVALRCDPISGHVSLFWYQQALGQGPEFLTYFQNEAQLDKSGLPSDRFFAERPEGSVSTLKIQRTQQEDSAVYLCASSPDRDYEQYFGPGTRLTVT.

The CDR3 region has the DNA TGCGCCAGCAGCCACCGGGACATAGGGACCGGGGAGCTGTTTTTT. It codes for CASSHRDIGTGELFF. The chain employs TRBV5-1 and TRBJ2-2; perhaps TRBD1 as D (6 bases). Germline V gene data show CDR1 as SGHRS and CDR2 as YFSETQ. V lost 4 bases, J lost 5 bases, and 15 bases lay in between. The CDR3 totals 15 residues.